This record concerns one TCR beta chain sequence. As yet, its antigen is unknown. Sequencing used immunoSEQ multiplex PCR; TCRdb keeps in-frame clones, though not all of them. The sample comprises tens of thousands of clones, about four fifths of which are singletons, and roughly 25% rests with the top ten. The data originate from a study of T cell responses to AZD1222 COVID-19 vaccine. Study findings and constraints: Seropositive AZD1222 recipients at baseline numbered only five to seven. There were mostly white British donors and more females than males, and clonal diversity was possibly underestimated. Regions 160-218 and 743-854 dominated among vaccine-associated CD4 TCRs spanning spike. The study sampled repertoires only after the peak T cell response.

The starting material was peripheral blood, obtained 28 days after the second AZD1222 dose. The clonotype was recovered from an adult who received the AZD1222 COVID-19 vaccine.

The CDR3 spells CASSLDAGLQPQHF. The CDR3 nucleotides are TGTGCCAGCAGCTTAGATGCAGGGCTACAGCCCCAGCATTTT. This rearrangement joins TRBV7-8 to TRBJ1-5; tentative D call: TRBD1 (5 bases). The V and J ends lost 1 base and 7 bases respectively, with 11 bases between them. The CDR3 loop spans 14 amino acids. CDR1 and CDR2 (germline): SGHVS, FQNEAQ.